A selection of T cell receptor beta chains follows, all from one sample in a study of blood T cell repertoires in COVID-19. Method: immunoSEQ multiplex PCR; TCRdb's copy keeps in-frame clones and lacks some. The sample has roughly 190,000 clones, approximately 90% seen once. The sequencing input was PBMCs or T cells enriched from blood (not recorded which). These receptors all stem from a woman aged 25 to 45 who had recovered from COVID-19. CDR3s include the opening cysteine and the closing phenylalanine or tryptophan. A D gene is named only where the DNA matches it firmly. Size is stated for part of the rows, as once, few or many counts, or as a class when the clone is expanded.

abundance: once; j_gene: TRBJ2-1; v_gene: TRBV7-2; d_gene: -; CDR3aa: CASSLVLNEQFF; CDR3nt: TGTGCCAGCAGCTTAGTGTTAAATGAGCAGTTCTTC
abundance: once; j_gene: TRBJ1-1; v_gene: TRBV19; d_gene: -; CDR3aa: CASRPHGGTEAFF; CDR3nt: TGTGCCAGTAGGCCCCACGGGGGGACTGAAGCTTTCTTT
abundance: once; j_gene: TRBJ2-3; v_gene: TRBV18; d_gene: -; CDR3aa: CASSPTGISTDTQYF; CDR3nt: TGTGCCAGCTCACCGACAGGAATTAGCACAGATACGCAGTATTTT
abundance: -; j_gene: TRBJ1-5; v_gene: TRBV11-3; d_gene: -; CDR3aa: CASSHSPGRDQPQHF; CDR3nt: TGTGCCAGCAGCCATTCCCCGGGGAGAGATCAGCCCCAGCATTTT
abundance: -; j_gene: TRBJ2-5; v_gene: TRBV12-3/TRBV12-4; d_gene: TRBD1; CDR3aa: CASTRTGEETQYF; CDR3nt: TGTGCCAGCACCAGAACAGGGGAAGAGACCCAGTACTTC
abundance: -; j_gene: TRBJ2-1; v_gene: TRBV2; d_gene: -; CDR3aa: CASSRSKLFGQFF; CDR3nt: TGTGCCAGCAGTAGATCGAAGCTCTTTGGGCAGTTCTTC
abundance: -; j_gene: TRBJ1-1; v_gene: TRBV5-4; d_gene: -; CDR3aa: CASRYGGDTEAFF; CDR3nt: TGTGCCAGCAGATACGGGGGGGACACTGAAGCTTTCTTT
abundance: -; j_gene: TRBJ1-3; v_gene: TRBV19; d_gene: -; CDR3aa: CASIRTVRKDSGNTIYF; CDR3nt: TGTGCCAGTATAAGGACAGTGCGAAAAGACTCTGGAAACACCATATATTTT
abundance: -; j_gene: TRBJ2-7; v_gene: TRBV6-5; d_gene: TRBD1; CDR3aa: CASSRPTGVSYEQYF; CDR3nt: TGTGCCAGCAGCCGACCCACAGGGGTCTCCTACGAGCAGTACTTC
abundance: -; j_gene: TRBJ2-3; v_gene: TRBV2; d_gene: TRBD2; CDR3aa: CASSEKLAGGLDTQYF; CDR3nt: TGTGCCAGCAGTGAAAAGCTAGCGGGGGGCCTAGATACGCAGTATTTT
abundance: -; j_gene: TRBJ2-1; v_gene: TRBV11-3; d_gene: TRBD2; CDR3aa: CASSPPSGSSYNEQFF; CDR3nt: TGTGCCAGCAGCCCTCCCAGCGGGAGCTCCTACAATGAGCAGTTCTTC
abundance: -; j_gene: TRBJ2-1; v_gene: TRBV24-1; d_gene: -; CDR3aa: CATSDDSGGDYNEQFF; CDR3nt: TGTGCCACCAGTGACGACTCCGGGGGAGACTACAATGAGCAGTTCTTC
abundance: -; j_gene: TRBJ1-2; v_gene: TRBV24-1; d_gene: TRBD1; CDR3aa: CATSDPQGGNYGYTF; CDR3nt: TGTGCCACCAGTGATCCACAGGGGGGAAACTATGGCTACACCTTC
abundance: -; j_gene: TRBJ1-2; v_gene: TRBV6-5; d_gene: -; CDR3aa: CASSYSFESNGYTF; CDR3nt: TGTGCCAGCAGTTACTCCTTCGAAAGCAATGGCTACACCTTC
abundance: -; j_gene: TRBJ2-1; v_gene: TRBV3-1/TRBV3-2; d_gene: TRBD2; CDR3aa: CASSPGGYNEQFF; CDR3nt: TGTGCCAGCAGTCCGGGAGGGTACAATGAGCAGTTCTTC
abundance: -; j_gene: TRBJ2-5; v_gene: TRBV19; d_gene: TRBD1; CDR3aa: CASSRDRGVGGETQYF; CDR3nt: TGTGCCAGTAGCAGGGACAGGGGGGTTGGCGGAGAGACCCAGTACTTC
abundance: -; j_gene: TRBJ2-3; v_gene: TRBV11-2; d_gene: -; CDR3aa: CASSLDGGSTDTQYF; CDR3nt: TGTGCCAGCAGCTTAGACGGGGGATCCACAGATACGCAGTATTTT
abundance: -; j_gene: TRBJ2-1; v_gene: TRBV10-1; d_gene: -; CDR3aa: CASSLQTGEQFF; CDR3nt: TGCGCCAGCAGCCTACAAACGGGTGAGCAGTTCTTC
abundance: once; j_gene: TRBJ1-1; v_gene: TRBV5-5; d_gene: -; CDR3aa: CASLRGTEAFF; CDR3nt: TGTGCCAGCCTTAGGGGCACTGAAGCTTTCTTT
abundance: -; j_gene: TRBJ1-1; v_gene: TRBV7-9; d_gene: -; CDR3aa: CASSLAQSGRRPEAFF; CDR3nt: TGTGCCAGCAGCTTAGCGCAGTCTGGGCGGAGGCCTGAAGCTTTCTTT
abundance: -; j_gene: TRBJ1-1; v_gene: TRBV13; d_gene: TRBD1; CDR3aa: CASSLTGDSNTEAFF; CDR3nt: TGTGCCAGCAGCCTGACAGGGGATTCGAACACTGAAGCTTTCTTT
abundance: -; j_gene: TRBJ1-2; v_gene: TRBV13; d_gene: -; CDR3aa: CASSLMGRQNYGYTF; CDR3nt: TGTGCCAGCAGCTTAATGGGCAGGCAGAACTATGGCTACACCTTC
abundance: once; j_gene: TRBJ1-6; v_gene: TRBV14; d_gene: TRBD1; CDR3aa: CASSSGQGYSPLHF; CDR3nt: TGTGCCAGCAGCTCGGGACAGGGGTATTCACCCCTCCACTTT
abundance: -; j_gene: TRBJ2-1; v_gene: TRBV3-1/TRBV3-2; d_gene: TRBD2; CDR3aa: CASRDSGGSYNEQFF; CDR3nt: TGTGCCAGCAGAGATAGCGGGGGGTCATACAATGAGCAGTTCTTC
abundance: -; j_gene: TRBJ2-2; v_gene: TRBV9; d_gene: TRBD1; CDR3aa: CASSVMTGVNTGELFF; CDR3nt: TGTGCCAGCAGCGTGATGACAGGGGTTAACACCGGGGAGCTGTTTTTT
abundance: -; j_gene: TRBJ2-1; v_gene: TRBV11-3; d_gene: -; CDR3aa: CASSLGLIQVSSSYNEQFF; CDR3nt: TGTGCCAGCAGCTTAGGATTAATACAGGTTTCAAGCTCCTACAATGAGCAGTTCTTC
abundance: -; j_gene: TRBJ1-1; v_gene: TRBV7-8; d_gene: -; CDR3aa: CASSPGGTEAFF; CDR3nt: TGTGCCAGCAGCCCGGGTGGCACTGAAGCTTTCTTT
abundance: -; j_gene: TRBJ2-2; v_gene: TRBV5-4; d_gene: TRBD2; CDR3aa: CASSLGSGDVGELFF; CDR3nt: TGTGCCAGCAGCTTGGGTAGCGGGGATGTCGGGGAGCTGTTTTTT
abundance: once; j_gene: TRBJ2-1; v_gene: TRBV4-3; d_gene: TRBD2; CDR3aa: CASSQREGLAGTNEQFF; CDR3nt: TGCGCCAGCAGCCAACGAGAGGGACTAGCGGGAACCAATGAGCAGTTCTTC
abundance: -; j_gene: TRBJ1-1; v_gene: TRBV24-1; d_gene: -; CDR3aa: CATSDWNTEAFF; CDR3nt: TGTGCCACCAGTGACTGGAACACTGAAGCTTTCTTT
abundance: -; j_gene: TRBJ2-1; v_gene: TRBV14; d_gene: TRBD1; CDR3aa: CASSQVGTGYNEQFF; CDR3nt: TGTGCCAGCAGCCAAGTCGGGACAGGGTACAATGAGCAGTTCTTC
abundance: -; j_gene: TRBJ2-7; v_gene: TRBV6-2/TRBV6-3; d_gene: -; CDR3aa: CASSRDNSYEQYF; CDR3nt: TGTGCCAGCAGCAGGGACAACTCCTACGAGCAGTACTTC
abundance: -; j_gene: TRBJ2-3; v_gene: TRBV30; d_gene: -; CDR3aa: CAWGLDTQYF; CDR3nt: TGTGCCTGGGGACTAGATACGCAGTATTTT
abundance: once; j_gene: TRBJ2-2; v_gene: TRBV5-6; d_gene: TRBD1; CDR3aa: CASSPDRGGGELFF; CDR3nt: TGTGCCAGCAGCCCGGACAGGGGCGGCGGGGAGCTGTTTTTT
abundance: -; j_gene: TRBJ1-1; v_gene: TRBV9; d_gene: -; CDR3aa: CASSAPGEGTEAFF; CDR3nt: TGTGCCAGCAGCGCCCCAGGGGAGGGCACTGAAGCTTTCTTT
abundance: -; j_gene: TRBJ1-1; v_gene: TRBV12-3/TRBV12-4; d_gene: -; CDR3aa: CASSSRGFEAFF; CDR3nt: TGTGCCAGCAGTTCCAGGGGCTTTGAAGCTTTCTTT
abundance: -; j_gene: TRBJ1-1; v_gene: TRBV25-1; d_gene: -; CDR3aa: CASGPRTALNTEAFF; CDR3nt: TGTGCCAGCGGACCACGGACAGCCTTGAACACTGAAGCTTTCTTT
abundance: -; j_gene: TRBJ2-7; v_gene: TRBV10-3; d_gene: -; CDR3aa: CAISESNYEQYF; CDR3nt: TGTGCCATCAGTGAAAGCAACTACGAGCAGTACTTC